The subject of this entry is one TCR beta chain. This specimen comes from a study of PD-L1 blockade in urothelial cancer. About the study: Across blood samples, T cells had a median count of about 140,000.

Time point given: peripheral blood 6 weeks after treatment start. Templates that were synthetic TCR analogs were spiked into each PCR. Clones were sequenced by immunoSEQ multiplex PCR, and TCRdb holds only the in-frame ones, with some missing. The sample holds 95,000 to 130,000 clones, 75% to 90% seen once. The sample consisted of PBMCs, taken around atezolizumab (anti-PD-L1) treatment. The TCR comes from a man aged 55-75 years with urothelial cancer.

Here the CDR3 reads CATYFPLNYGYTF. For the CDR3, the DNA is TGTGCCACCTACTTCCCTTTAAACTATGGCTACACCTTC. V and J are TRBV28 and TRBJ1-2; D is unclear. The CDR3 has 13 residues. Trimming pared 10 bases from V and 2 bases from J, leaving 14 bases between. Germline assignment: CDR1 MDHEN and CDR2 SYDVKM.